What follows are 4 T cell receptor beta chains derived from one specimen sequenced in a study of chemoradiotherapy in HPV16-positive cancers. Using immunoSEQ multiplex PCR, the repertoire was profiled, and TCRdb retains in-frame clones only, with some absent. Of about 32,000 clones detected, around 80% appear once; the ten largest clones hold about 3.8%. The specimen was blood, collected from a patient who underwent chemoradiotherapy. All receptors come from a human donor with HPV-associated anogenital cancer.

This clone has only one observation. The chain links TRBV2 to TRBJ2-5; 10 bases line up with TRBD2. Germline V gene data show CDR1 as SNHLY and CDR2 as FYNNEI. Unmatched junction bases numbered 9, after V lost 7 bases and J lost 4 bases. This CDR3 region has 15 residues. The chain's CDR3 is CASNYASGGGETQYF. For the CDR3, the DNA is TGTGCCAGCAATTACGCTAGCGGGGGAGGAGAGACCCAGTACTTC.

This chain links TRBV19 with TRBJ2-2; D assignment may be TRBD1 or TRBD2 (5 bases each). Looked up from germline, CDR1 is LNHDA and CDR2 is SQIVND (reference sequence). V gave up 4 bases and J gave up 7 bases, with 16 bases separating them. The CDR3 has 15 residues. CDR3 sequence: CASSTKGARVGELFF. CDR3 bases: TGTGCCAGTAGTACAAAAGGGGCGCGGGTCGGGGAGCTGTTTTTT. Full variable domain (rest looked up from reference TRBV19 and TRBJ2-2): DGGITQSPKYLFRKEGQNVTLSCEQNLNHDAMYWYRQDPGQGLRLIYYSQIVNDFQKGDIAEGYSVSREKKESFPLTVTSAQKNPTAFYLCASSTKGARVGELFFGEGSRLTVL.

This clone appeared a single time. The chain couples TRBV18 to TRBJ1-2; no clear D gene. The CDR3 spans 14 residues. V dropped 1 base and J dropped 6 bases, with 12 bases sitting between them. Germline V gives CDR1 KGHSH, CDR2 LQKENI. The CDR3 here is CASSPLVAPDGYTF. The CDR3 DNA reads as TGTGCCAGCTCACCACTCGTAGCCCCGGATGGCTACACCTTC.

V gene TRBV25-1 combines with J gene TRBJ1-3; D unclear. Germline CDR1 MGHDK, CDR2 SYGVNS. The germline V and J ends were trimmed by 3 bases and 1 base, with 16 bases remaining between them. The CDR3 runs to 17 residues. The CDR3 sequence is CASSDNAFGLSGNTIYF. In DNA, the CDR3 is TGTGCCAGCAGTGACAACGCTTTTGGGTTATCTGGAAACACCATATATTTT.